Given below is one TCR beta chain in context. Its antigen is still unknown. The data stem from a study of tumor-infiltrating lymphocytes in primary liver carcinoma. Starting material for RNA and DNA co-extraction consisted of 20-30 mg of unsorted bulk tissue. By surgical resection, the patients were treated for their primary liver carcinoma. The CDR3 is 15 residues long. Germline V lookup: CDR1 MNHEY, CDR2 SVGAGI. Study outcomes and limitations: Just about 7-24% of leading clones were found in every one of five regions.

Researchers generated TCR beta cDNA from 500 to 600 ng of total RNA, relying on a constant-region primer. Investigators got TCR beta libraries out of three nested multiplex PCR rounds, done with slightly modified ARM-PCR. In the first two PCR rounds, TRBV1-TRBV30 forward primers were paired with a C-beta reverse primer, and each round lasted approximately 9 cycles. TCRdb recomputed calls from the multiplex PCR reads with MiXCR, one row per CDR3 protein. The sample contains roughly 91,000 distinct CDR3 sequences, about three quarters of which appear only once. The source is a woman between 55 and 75 years old with primary liver carcinoma and hepatitis B virus infection. The sample comprised liver tumor tissue from sampling region 5. Subset of the sample: tumor region T5, tumor centre. The J gene is TRBJ1-6, the V gene TRBV6-5; 9 positions match TRBD1. Written as DNA, the CDR3 is TGTGTCAGTAGTCATACCGGGACAGGGAATTCACCCCTCCACTTT. Its translation is CVSSHTGTGNSPLHF.